A selection of T cell receptor beta chains follows, all from one sample in a study of T cells expressing NK-cell markers. TCRdb re-analyzed the 5' RACE reads; it lists each CDR3 protein once, without DNA. In all, the sample yields a few hundred thousand distinct CDR3 sequences. The sequenced material came from blood T cells: a sorted CD56 or NKG2C T cell subset, CD4+ or CD8+ T cells, or bulk PBMC T cells (not recorded which). Receptor source: a man aged 18 to 69 in good health. Both conserved end residues are part of each CDR3. Fields, in order: V gene, J gene, CDR3 protein.

TRBV9	TRBJ2-7	CASSVVPEFRDRVNYEQYF
TRBV5-1	TRBJ2-2	CASSGRGRGTGELFF
TRBV10-3	TRBJ2-7	CAISQDRGRDEQYF
TRBV7-2	TRBJ2-7	CASRKSGSRRTGDIYEQYF
TRBV5-1	TRBJ2-3	CASSLADSPGGTDTQYF
TRBV3-1	TRBJ2-5	CASSRQHQTQYF
TRBV12-3/TRBV12-4	TRBJ1-1	CASSYPRGLSTEAFF
TRBV3-1	TRBJ2-2	CASSHLEVGELFF
TRBV25-1	TRBJ1-2	CASSWGDRNYGYTF
TRBV2	TRBJ2-7	CASRFLAGGSYEQYF
TRBV7-8	TRBJ1-5	CASSLSATKPQHF
TRBV9	TRBJ1-2	CASSALPDSNYGYTF
TRBV10-3	TRBJ1-5	CAIKGSYNQPQHF
TRBV12-3/TRBV12-4	TRBJ1-5	CASSPKGWPFNNFNQPQHF
TRBV7-2	TRBJ2-4	CASSVAGRGGSENIQYF
TRBV30	TRBJ2-7	CAWTGGEVYEQYF
TRBV18	TRBJ1-6	CASSASTGGEGSPLHF
TRBV5-1	TRBJ2-7	CASSLPRDSRGNEQYF
TRBV12-3/TRBV12-4	TRBJ2-2	CASSLGRIVTGELFF
TRBV11-1	TRBJ2-1	CASSQPSLFYNEQFF
TRBV29-1	TRBJ2-7	CSVSRTDLSYEQYF
TRBV2	TRBJ2-1	CASSGVSVAYNEQFF
TRBV20-1	TRBJ1-4	CSARDENKPGRANEKLFF
TRBV28	TRBJ2-1	CASLNTRGGVGRNEQFF
TRBV28	TRBJ1-5	CASRSPNNQPQHF
TRBV28	TRBJ2-1	CARVERGSSYNEQFF
TRBV9	TRBJ1-4	CASSASGQGGEKLFF
TRBV4-1	TRBJ1-4	CASSQVLAVGEKLFF
TRBV29-1	TRBJ2-7	CSVEVRAGGSYEQYF
TRBV5-1	TRBJ2-3	CASSSGTGSVDTQYF
TRBV6-4	TRBJ1-2	CASSVVPNYGYTF